What follows are 29 T cell receptor beta chains derived from one specimen sequenced in a study of T cells in Graves' hyperthyroidism and ophthalmopathy (dated by TCRdb to the late 2010s). Receptors were amplified or captured by multiplex PCR. Sequenced on an Illumina HiSeq 2000. The TCR beta CDR3 regions were amplified from the RNA transcripts. The TCR CDR3 was subjected to a first round of RT-PCR using the HTBI primer set and the Qiagen OneStep RT-PCR kit. The raw public data were reprocessed by TCRdb itself: fastp quality trimming at Q25, MiXCR clonotype calling, in-frame beta chains only. One record per CDR3 amino acid sequence lists the most common genes and DNA. This sample comprises tens of thousands of distinct CDR3 sequences, around 55% of them detected only once. The ten biggest clones cover 30% to 40% of the sample. Sample: peripheral blood or thyroid tissue (not recorded which). All receptors derive from a man aged 18 to 35 with Graves' hyperthyroidism.

The rearrangement links TRBV29-1 to TRBJ2-7, with 9 nucleotides matching TRBD1. The CDR3 covers 14 residues. Germline assignment: CDR1 SQVTM and CDR2 ANQGSEA. Trimming took 7 bases from V and 2 from J; bases not matched to a gene: 9. CDR3 region: CSAGGQGGTYEQYF. CDR3 coding DNA: TGCAGCGCTGGGGGACAGGGTGGGACCTACGAGCAGTACTTC.

Ten or more counts support this clonotype. The chain recombines TRBV5-1 with TRBJ2-7; TRBD1 agrees at 8 bases. The trim removed 6 bases at V and 6 bases at J, leaving 8 bases unmatched. Germline CDR1 SGHRS, CDR2 YFSETQ. This CDR3 contains 13 residues. CDR3 in DNA: TGCGCCAGCAACGACAGGGGAGCGGCCGAGCAGTACTTC. It translates to CASNDRGAAEQYF.

This clonotype has at least ten counts. This chain joins TRBV2 and TRBJ1-1, with TRBD1 as a possible D gene (5 bases). CDR3 length: 14 residues. V was clipped by 3 bases and J by 4 bases, with 12 bases between them. Germline V CDR1 and CDR2: SNHLY, FYNNEI. The DNA of the CDR3 is TGTGCCAGCAGTGATTGGGGGATCAGCACTGAAGCTTTCTTT. Residues: CASSDWGISTEAFF.

This clonotype was seen ten or more times. The chain recombines TRBV2 with TRBJ2-7; D not certain. The CDR3 runs 11 residues. Germline CDR1 SNHLY, CDR2 FYNNEI. The V end lost 5 bases, the J end lost 1 base, and 3 bases lay between the germline ends. CDR3 in DNA: TGTGCCAGCAGTCCATCCTACGAGCAGTACTTC. Translation gives CASSPSYEQYF. The whole variable domain, remainder taken from reference TRBV2 and TRBJ2-7, is EPEVTQTPSHQVTQMGQEVILRCVPISNHLYFYWYRQILGQKVEFLVSFYNNEISEKSEIFDDQFSVERPDGSNFTLKIRSTKLEDSAMYFCASSPSYEQYFGPGTRLTVT.

V gene TRBV24-1 combines with J gene TRBJ2-3; D is possibly TRBD2 (5 bases). The germline CDR1 and CDR2 sequences are KGHDR and SFDVKD. CDR3 length: 14 residues. V lost 3 bases and J 6 bases, leaving 12 bases between the germline ends. The CDR3 here is CATSDRTFSDTQYF. CDR3 DNA sequence: TGTGCCACCAGTGATCGGACTTTCAGTGATACGCAGTATTTT.

The chain recombines TRBV7-3 with TRBJ1-5, with a possible D match to TRBD1 (5 bases). With 6 bases removed from V and 4 bases from J, the gap between germline ends came to 19 bases. Germline V gene lookup returns CDR1 SGHTA and CDR2 FQGTGA. This CDR3 is built from 16 residues. This CDR3 is CASSSDGRVNNQPQHF. CDR3 DNA sequence: TGTGCCAGCAGTTCGGACGGCAGGGTCAATAATCAGCCCCAGCATTTT.

This clonotype was counted many times. The rearrangement links TRBV27 to TRBJ1-1; D is ambiguous. Between the trimmed V and J ends, which lost 2 bases and 5 bases, there was a span of 9 bases. Germline V gives CDR1 MNHEY, CDR2 SMNVEV (reference sequence). The CDR3 is made up of 13 amino acids. CDR3 sequence reads: CASSLEQKTEAFF. The CDR3 nucleotides are TGTGCCAGCAGTTTAGAGCAGAAAACTGAAGCTTTCTTT.

J is TRBJ2-5 and V is TRBV29-1; tentative D call: TRBD1 (5 bases). The germline V gene encodes CDR1 SQVTM and CDR2 ANQGSEA. The V gene lost 1 base and the J gene lost 4 bases, with 10 bases spanning the gap. This CDR3 region has 13 residues. CDR3 in amino acids: CSVEVAQGETQYF. The CDR3, as DNA: TGCAGCGTTGAAGTCGCGCAGGGAGAGACCCAGTACTTC.

About this clonotype: The conserved phenylalanine or tryptophan normally closing the CDR3 is absent here, so this likely arose from a read error. The V and J genes are TRBV7-2 and TRBJ2-5; D is possibly TRBD1 (6 bases). Germline values: CDR1 SGHTA, CDR2 FQGNSA. V lost 6 bases, J lost 2 bases, and 19 bases lay in between. The CDR3 is 16 residues long. CDR3 nucleotides: TGTGCCAGCAGAGTTGACAGGCAACCAAGTCAAGAGACCCAGTACTAC. Translating gives CASRVDRQPSQETQYY.

This clonotype has just one count. This chain links TRBV25-1 with TRBJ2-7, with D uncertain. The V gene lost 4 bases and the J gene lost 0 bases, with 16 bases spanning the gap. The CDR3 has 16 amino acids. Germline V CDR1 and CDR2: MGHDK, SYGVNS. DNA for the CDR3: TGTGCCAGCAGTGCTGAGGACGGCCAAAGCTCCTACGAGCAGTACTTC. This sequence encodes CASSAEDGQSSYEQYF.

This clonotype has a count of ten or more. This chain links TRBV5-1 with TRBJ1-1; D perhaps matches TRBD1 (5 bases). Germline CDR1 is SGHRS and CDR2 is YFSETQ. CDR3 length equals 16 residues. Trimming took 0 bases from V and 3 from J, leaving 15 bases between them. The CDR3 DNA sequence: TGCGCCAGCAGCTTGGACGGGGCGGACGAGGACACTGAAGCTTTCTTT. Protein sequence: CASSLDGADEDTEAFF.

In this sample, this clonotype turned up many times. The gene calls are TRBV6-5 and TRBJ1-5; maybe TRBD1 (5 bases). The CDR3 extends over 16 amino acids. Trimming took off 0 bases at V and 0 bases at J, with 9 bases between the two ends. The germline V gene has CDR1 MNHEY and CDR2 SVGAGI. The CDR3: CASSYSGGTSNQPQHF. CDR3 nucleotide sequence: TGTGCCAGCAGTTACTCGGGGGGGACTAGCAATCAGCCCCAGCATTTT.

This clonotype was observed a few times. The J gene is TRBJ1-1, the V gene TRBV20-1; D unclear. This CDR3 has 13 residues. The germline V gene has CDR1 DFQATT and CDR2 SNEGSKA (reference sequence). V was clipped by 7 bases and J by 2 bases, with 14 bases between them. The CDR3 DNA reads as TGCAGTGTCAACCGGCTGGCCAACACTGAAGCTTTCTTT. Its translation is CSVNRLANTEAFF.

The chain employs TRBV15 and TRBJ1-2; D not certain. CDR1 and CDR2 (germline): LNHNV, YYDKDF (reference sequence). This CDR3 has 12 residues. The V end was cut by 1 base, the J end by 6 bases, with 6 bases between. The CDR3 DNA sequence: TGTGCCACCAGCAGAGCAGAGAATGGCTACACCTTC. It codes for CATSRAENGYTF.

This clonotype has at least ten counts. CDR3 nucleotide sequence: TGTGCCAGCAGCTTGGCCGGGACAGGAGCCTCCTACGAGCAGTACTTC. Residues: CASSLAGTGASYEQYF. The V call is TRBV5-6, the J call TRBJ2-7; 8 bases match TRBD1. This CDR3 comprises 16 residues. The V segment lost 0 bases and the J segment 0 bases; nucleotides outside the gene matches: 5. The germline gives CDR1 SGHDT, CDR2 YYEEEE. The whole variable domain, remainder taken from reference TRBV5-6 and TRBJ2-7, is DAGVTQSPTHLIKTRGQQVTLRCSPKSGHDTVSWYQQALGQGPQFIFQYYEEEERQRGNFPDRFSGHQFPNYSSELNVNALLLGDSALYLCASSLAGTGASYEQYFGPGTRLTVT.

The chain uses TRBV12-3 or TRBV12-4 and TRBJ1-2; no clear D. V was trimmed by 3 bases and J by 8 bases, leaving 22 bases between them. CDR3 length: 16 residues. In nucleotides, the CDR3 is TGTGCCAGCAGTTTCGGACTCCCCAAGGTGTTAAGCGGCTACACCTTC. Amino acid sequence: CASSFGLPKVLSGYTF.

This clonotype was detected many times. DNA of the CDR3: TGCGCCAGCAGCTTGAGGAGTAGCGAGGAAAGATCCTACGAGCAGTACTTC. It encodes CASSLRSSEERSYEQYF. This chain links TRBV5-1 with TRBJ2-7, with a possible D match to TRBD2 (5 bases). This CDR3 spans 17 amino acids. Trimming took off 1 base at V and 1 base at J, with 18 bases between the two ends. Germline V gene data show CDR1 as SGHRS and CDR2 as YFSETQ.

The V and J genes are TRBV2 and TRBJ2-5; no reliable D call. CDR1 is SNHLY and CDR2 is FYNNEI in the germline V gene. The germline V and J ends were trimmed by 1 base and 7 bases, with 1 base remaining between them. The CDR3 is 10 amino acids. The CDR3 DNA reads TGTGCCAGCAGTGAAGGGACCCAGTACTTC. Protein: CASSEGTQYF.

The chain combines TRBV20-1 with TRBJ1-4; 10 bases are shared with TRBD1. The V segment lost 6 bases and the J segment 10 bases; nucleotides outside the gene matches: 14. The CDR3 has 15 amino acids. The germline gives CDR1 DFQATT, CDR2 SNEGSKA (reference sequence). The CDR3 is CSAMTDRGQSRKLFF. CDR3 sequence (DNA): TGCAGTGCAATGACCGACAGGGGGCAAAGTCGAAAACTGTTTTTT.

The CDR3 reads CASRSNTEAFF. The CDR3 DNA sequence: TGTGCCAGCAGGTCGAACACTGAAGCTTTCTTT. The rearrangement joins TRBV7-1 to TRBJ1-1; D is ambiguous. TRBV7-1 has ORF status, its function being uncertain. V shed 6 bases and J shed 1 base, with 3 bases lying between them. CDR3 size: 11 residues.

The J gene is TRBJ1-5, the V gene TRBV7-9; D call uncertain. The germline CDR1 and CDR2 sequences are SEHNR and FQNEAQ (reference sequence). The CDR3 sequence is 11 residues long. Trimming left V 5 bases short and J 9 bases short, with 8 bases between. The CDR3 bases are TGTGCCAGCAGCATCGAAGGGCCCCAGCATTTT. It encodes CASSIEGPQHF.

The chain links TRBV7-3 to TRBJ1-5, with TRBD1 identical over 7 bases. The CDR3 contains 13 residues. Germline V lookup: CDR1 SGHTA, CDR2 FQGTGA. Germline trimming cut 3 bases from V and 6 bases from J; bases unmatched to any gene: 2. CDR3 amino acids: CASSLAGGQPQHF. DNA of the CDR3: TGTGCCAGCAGCTTGGCAGGGGGTCAGCCCCAGCATTTT. Variable domain in full (rest from reference TRBV7-3 and TRBJ1-5): GAGVSQTPSNKVTEKGKYVELRCDPISGHTALYWYRQSLGQGPEFLIYFQGTGAADDSGLPNDRFFAVRPEGSVSTLKIQRTERGDSAVYLCASSLAGGQPQHFGDGTRLSIL.

At least ten counts were recorded for this clonotype. The V gene is TRBV5-1, the J gene TRBJ2-3; TRBD1 might be the D (5 bases). The germline gives CDR1 SGHRS, CDR2 YFSETQ. CDR3 length: 15 amino acids. The germline V and J ends were trimmed by 0 bases and 2 bases, with 10 bases remaining between them. The CDR3 protein is CASSLVGATTDTQYF. The CDR3 nucleotides read TGCGCCAGCAGCTTGGTAGGGGCGACCACAGATACGCAGTATTTT.

The chain recombines TRBV7-3 with TRBJ2-7; 10 nucleotides line up with TRBD1. The length of the CDR3 is 15 residues. After removal of 5 bases from V and 4 bases from J, the junction contained 8 bases not matched to a gene. The germline gives CDR1 SGHTA, CDR2 FQGTGA. The CDR3 is CASSKGADRGYEQYF. Here the CDR3 DNA reads TGTGCCAGCAGCAAAGGAGCGGACAGGGGGTACGAGCAGTACTTC. The full variable domain, completed using reference TRBV7-3 and TRBJ2-7, is GAGVSQTPSNKVTEKGKYVELRCDPISGHTALYWYRQSLGQGPEFLIYFQGTGAADDSGLPNDRFFAVRPEGSVSTLKIQRTERGDSAVYLCASSKGADRGYEQYFGPGTRLTVT.

Points on this clonotype: An end of the junction does not agree with germline; a read error may underlie this. This chain connects TRBV7-7 to TRBJ1-4; D call uncertain. Germline V lookup: CDR1 SSHAT, CDR2 FNYEAQ (reference sequence). The CDR3 runs to 13 residues. CDR3 loop: CASSTQPGEKLFF. In nucleotides, the CDR3 is TGTGCTAGCAGCACTCAGCCGGGGGAAAAACTGTTTTTT.

Details on this clonotype: The junction shows a germline mismatch at one end, possibly a read error. The V call is TRBV9, the J call TRBJ2-7; D is uncertain. The CDR3 spans 11 residues. Germline V gene lookup returns CDR1 SGDLS and CDR2 YYNGEE. The CDR3 nucleotides are TGTGCCATCAGCTCCGCACACGAGCAGTACTTC. This codes for CAISSAHEQYF.

The gene calls are TRBV6-2 or TRBV6-3 and TRBJ1-5, with TRBD1 matching 9 bases. The CDR3 has 20 amino acids. CDR1 is MNHEY and CDR2 is SVGEGT in the germline V gene. V was clipped by 0 bases and J by 4 bases; unmatched bases: 16. This chain's CDR3 is CASSYSIHGTGYERNQPQHF. The CDR3 bases are TGTGCCAGCAGTTACTCGATTCACGGGACAGGGTATGAACGAAATCAGCCCCAGCATTTT.

The V gene is TRBV25-1, the J gene TRBJ2-5, with unresolved D. Germline V gives CDR1 MGHDK, CDR2 SYGVNS. Trimming left V 6 bases short and J 3 bases short, with 2 bases between. The CDR3 contains 10 residues. The CDR3 DNA follows: TGTGCCAGCAGGAAAGAGACCCAGTACTTC. Its protein is CASRKETQYF.

The chain carries TRBV20-1 and TRBJ2-5; 7 nucleotides match TRBD2. The V gene's germline CDR1 is DFQATT and CDR2 SNEGSKA (reference sequence). Trimming cost V 2 bases and J 6 bases; bases outside gene matches: 3. This CDR3 region has 12 residues. The CDR3 sequence: CSARTSEQTQYF. The CDR3 DNA is TGCAGTGCTAGAACTAGCGAACAGACCCAGTACTTC.